A single sample gave rise to the 28 T cell receptor beta chains below, sequenced in a study of early T cells in non-severe SARS-CoV-2 infection. TCRdb reanalysed the 5' RACE reads using MiXCR and keeps one entry per CDR3 protein. The table records around 25,000 distinct CDR3 sequences, around 6% of them present only once. The sample consisted of whole blood. Every receptor here comes from an adult who was a healthcare worker with PCR-confirmed SARS-CoV-2 infection or an uninfected control (not recorded which).

This clonotype was recorded at least ten times. This chain uses TRBV11-2 with TRBJ1-1; D uncertain. Looked up from germline, CDR1 is SGHAT and CDR2 is FQNNGV. The CDR3 has 13 amino acids. Trimming removed 3 bases at V and 1 base at J, with 6 bases between. Here the CDR3 reads CASSFQANTEAFF. In nucleotides, the CDR3 is TGTGCCAGCAGCTTCCAGGCGAACACTGAAGCTTTCTTT.

The chain carries TRBV29-1 and TRBJ2-2; no firm D call. V was pared by 8 bases and J by 0 bases, with 13 bases between. The CDR3 consists of 14 residues. Per germline, CDR1 SQVTM and CDR2 ANQGSEA. CDR3 DNA sequence: TGCAGCACCCCCGGGCAGACGAACACCGGGGAGCTGTTTTTT. Translated, it gives CSTPGQTNTGELFF.

This clonotype was detected ten times or more. J is TRBJ2-7 and V is TRBV7-2, with TRBD1 matching over 8 bases. The V segment lost 1 base and the J segment 8 bases; nucleotides outside the gene matches: 7. Per the germline V gene, CDR1 is SGHTA and CDR2 is FQGNSA. The CDR3 has 14 amino acids. The CDR3 loop is CASSLVGQGLKQYF. The CDR3 region has the DNA TGTGCCAGCAGCTTAGTAGGACAGGGTTTAAAGCAGTACTTC.

This clonotype was seen once. This chain joins TRBV4-3 and TRBJ2-2, with D perhaps TRBD1 or TRBD2 (5 bases each). In germline, CDR1 is LGHNA, CDR2 YSLEER. The V end lost 0 bases, the J end lost 1 base, and 15 bases lay between the germline ends. The CDR3 is 18 residues long. CDR3 coding DNA: TGCGCCAGCAGCCAAGATCTTTCCCGGGACCTGAACACCGGGGAGCTGTTTTTT. Translation gives CASSQDLSRDLNTGELFF.

This clonotype was seen many times. The V call is TRBV9, the J call TRBJ2-3; no reliable D call. This CDR3 comprises 16 residues. V dropped 1 base and J dropped 6 bases, with 18 bases sitting between them. CDR1 and CDR2 (germline): SGDLS, YYNGEE. The CDR3 DNA follows: TGTGCCAGCAGCGTAAGCCCTGGGTCCATCGCGGATACGCAGTATTTT. It codes for CASSVSPGSIADTQYF.

The chain links TRBV6-5 to TRBJ1-3; 7 bases are a match to TRBD1. Germline V gene data show CDR1 as MNHEY and CDR2 as SVGAGI. The CDR3 totals 15 residues. V lost 8 bases, J lost 0 bases, and 7 bases stayed unmatched. The CDR3 bases are TGTGCCAGCTCCCGGACAGGATACTCTGGAAACACCATATATTTT. This encodes CASSRTGYSGNTIYF.

This clonotype was seen at least ten times. The J gene is TRBJ2-4, the V gene TRBV6-5; D unclear. The germline V and J ends were trimmed by 2 bases and 3 bases, with 14 bases remaining between them. The CDR3 sequence is 16 residues long. In germline, CDR1 is MNHEY, CDR2 SVGAGI. The CDR3 here is CASSYRASLGKNIQYF. The CDR3 DNA follows: TGTGCCAGCAGTTACCGGGCGAGTTTGGGCAAAAACATTCAGTACTTC.

The CDR3 spells CASSLQGNEQFF. Written as DNA, the CDR3 is TGTGCCAGCAGCTTACAGGGAAATGAGCAGTTCTTC. The chain has TRBV7-9 and TRBJ2-1; D is perhaps TRBD1 (5 bases). Looked up from germline, CDR1 is SEHNR and CDR2 is FQNEAQ (reference sequence). Trimming removed 2 bases at V and 7 bases at J, with 6 bases between. The CDR3 length is 12 residues.

This chain joins TRBV6-2 or TRBV6-3 and TRBJ2-1; 7 bases map to TRBD1. Germline V gene data show CDR1 as MNHEY and CDR2 as SVGEGT. The CDR3 has 16 amino acids. V lost 5 bases and J lost 7; bases outside the gene matches: 14. The CDR3 DNA sequence: TGTGCCAGCAGTAAGATCCCGGGACAGAGTTTGAATGAGCAGTTCTTC. It translates to CASSKIPGQSLNEQFF.

This clonotype was seen repeatedly, ten times or more. The J gene is TRBJ2-7, the V gene TRBV6-1; 7 bases match TRBD2. The CDR3 spans 14 residues. V trimming: 1 base; J trimming: 7 bases; junction bases outside the gene matches: 7. Looked up from germline, CDR1 is MNHNS and CDR2 is SASEGT. The CDR3 DNA reads TGTGCCAGCAGTGAAGGTCCCGGGGGGTGGGAGCAGTACTTC. Its translation: CASSEGPGGWEQYF.

This clonotype appeared many times. The J gene is TRBJ2-2, the V gene TRBV28; D not resolved. In germline, CDR1 is MDHEN, CDR2 SYDVKM. There are 13 residues in the CDR3. Trimming pared 7 bases from V and 2 bases from J, leaving 8 bases between. The CDR3 DNA is TGTGCCAGCATGACAAGAAACACCGGGGAGCTGTTTTTT. This translates into CASMTRNTGELFF.

This clonotype was counted ten times or more. The chain couples TRBV24-1 to TRBJ2-1; 9 bases map to TRBD1. Trimming took 4 bases from V and 8 from J; bases not matched to a gene: 11. The CDR3 spans 16 residues. In germline, CDR1 is KGHDR, CDR2 SFDVKD. The CDR3 nucleotides read TGTGCCACCAGTGACCGGACAGGGGCTGGGCTCCATGAGCAGTTCTTC. Protein: CATSDRTGAGLHEQFF.

This clonotype was detected a few times. The rearrangement links TRBV11-2 to TRBJ2-1, with D possibly being TRBD1 or TRBD2 (6 bases each). The CDR3 covers 15 residues. Germline V gives CDR1 SGHAT, CDR2 FQNNGV. V was pared by 3 bases and J by 4 bases, with 13 bases between. CDR3 nucleotide sequence: TGTGCCAGCAGCTTCCAAGGGGGGCTTTACAATGAGCAGTTCTTC. Protein sequence: CASSFQGGLYNEQFF.

V gene TRBV6-6 combines with J gene TRBJ1-2, with D perhaps TRBD1 (6 bases). V lost 0 bases and J 2 bases, leaving 7 bases between the germline ends. Germline V gene data show CDR1 as MNHNY and CDR2 as SVGAGI (reference sequence). This CDR3 region has 14 residues. The CDR3 DNA sequence: TGTGCCAGCAGTTACTCAGGGGGAAACTATGGCTACACCTTC. Its translation is CASSYSGGNYGYTF.

This chain uses TRBV4-2 with TRBJ2-7; 11 positions agree with TRBD1. This CDR3 has 16 residues. V trimming: 3 bases; J trimming: 5 bases; junction bases outside the gene matches: 9. Germline CDR1 LGHNA, CDR2 YNFKEQ. CDR3 in DNA: TGTGCCAGCAGCCACATTCCCGGGACAGGGGGGAACGAGCAGTACTTC. This translates into CASSHIPGTGGNEQYF.

The gene calls are TRBV20-1 and TRBJ2-3; TRBD2 matches 8 bases. V shed 7 bases and J 6 bases; nucleotides not matched to a gene: 15. The germline V gene encodes CDR1 DFQATT and CDR2 SNEGSKA (reference sequence). The CDR3 loop spans 15 amino acids. CDR3 bases: TGCAGTGGCGGCGCAAGCGGGGGAAGGGGGGATACGCAGTATTTT. Translating it yields CSGGASGGRGDTQYF.

At least ten counts were recorded for this clonotype. One junction end does not reproduce the germline sequence, and a read error may be involved. The chain links TRBV6-6 to TRBJ1-2; 7 bases are a match to TRBD1. Germline CDR1 and CDR2: MNHNY and SVGAGI (reference sequence). The CDR3 covers 11 residues. CDR3 loop: CASSKEGQPCF. The DNA of the CDR3 is TGTGCCAGCAGTAAGGAGGGACAGCCCTGCTTC.

Notes on this clonotype: At one end, the junction sequence differs from germline, possibly due to a read error. The chain carries TRBV7-6 and TRBJ1-2; 7 bases match TRBD1. Germline V gene data show CDR1 as SGHVS and CDR2 as FNYEAQ. This CDR3 has 16 residues. CDR3 amino acids: CASGLGIGGAVYGYTF. The CDR3 nucleotides are TGTGCCAGCGGCTTAGGTATAGGGGGCGCGGTCTATGGCTACACCTTC.

The J gene is TRBJ2-5, the V gene TRBV4-1; D unclear. The germline gives CDR1 MGHRA, CDR2 YSYEKL. This CDR3 is built from 15 residues. V dropped 2 bases and J dropped 5 bases, with 15 bases sitting between them. The CDR3 region is CASSQFQLGAETQYF. CDR3 coding DNA: TGCGCCAGCAGCCAATTCCAGCTTGGAGCCGAGACCCAGTACTTC.

Worth noting for this clonotype: The junction does not match germline at one end; this may be a read error. V is TRBV9 and J is TRBJ1-5; 12 bases align to TRBD1. The CDR3 totals 14 residues. Germline-derived CDR1 and CDR2 are SGDLS and YYNGEE. CDR3 sequence (DNA): TGTGCCAGCAGCGGGCGGGACAGGGGGCAGCCCCAACATTTT. It translates to CASSGRDRGQPQHF.

About this clonotype: A much bigger clone sits one base away, suggesting this may be a read error. The chain couples TRBV7-2 to TRBJ2-2; D is unresolved. Germline V gives CDR1 SGHTA, CDR2 FQGNSA. The CDR3 has 15 residues. CDR3 sequence: CASSLVALNIGELFF. The CDR3 DNA reads TGTGCCAGCAGCTTAGTGGCCTTGAACATCGGGGAGCTGTTTTTT.

The chain uses TRBV2 and TRBJ1-1, with 8 bases that match TRBD1. Germline loops: CDR1 SNHLY, CDR2 FYNNEI. Unmatched junction bases numbered 1, after V lost 6 bases and J lost 4 bases. The CDR3 covers 12 residues. The CDR3 DNA sequence: TGTGCCAGCAGGGACAGGGTCACTGAAGCTTTCTTT. Protein sequence: CASRDRVTEAFF.

In this sample, this clonotype turned up many times. V usage is TRBV7-9 and J usage is TRBJ2-1; 15 bases align to TRBD2. The V gene end was trimmed by 1 base and the J gene end by 5 bases; junction bases not matched to a gene: 3. Germline lookup yields CDR1 SEHNR and CDR2 FQNEAQ (reference sequence). This CDR3 spans 17 amino acids. The CDR3: CASSLEGLAGGHNEQFF. The CDR3, as DNA: TGTGCCAGCAGCTTAGAGGGACTAGCGGGGGGCCACAATGAGCAGTTCTTC. Full variable domain (outside the CDR3, taken from reference TRBV7-9 and TRBJ2-1): DTGVSQNPRHKITKRGQNVTFRCDPISEHNRLYWYRQTLGQGPEFLTYFQNEAQLEKSRLLSDRFSAERPKGSFSTLEIQRTEQGDSAMYLCASSLEGLAGGHNEQFFGPGTRLTVL.

In its sample, this clonotype was seen a few times. The V gene is TRBV15, the J gene TRBJ2-7; tentatively, D is TRBD1 (6 bases). The length of the CDR3 is 12 residues. Deletions cut 1 base from V and 6 bases from J, with 7 bases between. Germline CDR1 and CDR2: LNHNV and YYDKDF (reference sequence). CDR3 in amino acids: CATSRGGGEQYF. CDR3 sequence (DNA): TGTGCCACCAGCAGAGGAGGGGGCGAGCAGTACTTC.

This clonotype has ten or more counts. The V call is TRBV20-1, the J call TRBJ2-2, with 9 nucleotides matching TRBD2. V lost 1 base to trimming and J lost 2 bases; unmatched junction nucleotides: 2. Germline V gene sequence: CDR1 DFQATT, CDR2 SNEGSKA (reference sequence). The CDR3 extends over 15 amino acids. CDR3: CSARALAGNTGELFF. CDR3 nucleotides: TGCAGTGCTAGAGCACTAGCGGGCAACACCGGGGAGCTGTTTTTT.

In this sample, this clonotype turned up a few times. The genes are TRBV10-3 and TRBJ2-1; 8 bases match TRBD2. This CDR3 region has 15 residues. The ends lost 3 bases at V and 2 bases at J; junction bases unmatched: 3. Germline assignment: CDR1 ENHRY and CDR2 SYGVKD. The CDR3 reads CAISDPAGAYNEQFF. CDR3 sequence (DNA): TGTGCCATCAGTGACCCAGCGGGGGCCTACAATGAGCAGTTCTTC.

This clonotype has at least ten counts. CDR3 residues: CSVEGQMNTEAFF. CDR3 in DNA: TGCAGCGTTGAGGGTCAGATGAACACTGAAGCTTTCTTT. The chain joins TRBV29-1 to TRBJ1-1; unclear D gene. Germline values: CDR1 SQVTM, CDR2 ANQGSEA. V was trimmed by 3 bases and J by 0 bases, leaving 8 bases between them. This CDR3 region has 13 residues. Combining the CDR3 with reference TRBV29-1 and TRBJ1-1 gives the whole variable domain SAVISQKPSRDICQRGTSLTIQCQVDSQVTMMFWYRQQPGQSLTLIATANQGSEATYESGFVIDKFPISRPNLTFSTLTVSNMSPEDSSIYLCSVEGQMNTEAFFGQGTRLTVV.

This chain's CDR3 is CSATRRGPAADTQYF. The CDR3 DNA reads TGCAGTGCTACCCGGAGGGGGCCGGCAGCAGATACGCAGTATTTT. This sequence joins TRBV20-1 and TRBJ2-3, with D possibly TRBD1 on 7 matching bases. Trimming took 4 bases from V and 4 from J, leaving 18 bases between them. The length of the CDR3 is 15 residues. Germline loops: CDR1 DFQATT, CDR2 SNEGSKA (reference sequence).